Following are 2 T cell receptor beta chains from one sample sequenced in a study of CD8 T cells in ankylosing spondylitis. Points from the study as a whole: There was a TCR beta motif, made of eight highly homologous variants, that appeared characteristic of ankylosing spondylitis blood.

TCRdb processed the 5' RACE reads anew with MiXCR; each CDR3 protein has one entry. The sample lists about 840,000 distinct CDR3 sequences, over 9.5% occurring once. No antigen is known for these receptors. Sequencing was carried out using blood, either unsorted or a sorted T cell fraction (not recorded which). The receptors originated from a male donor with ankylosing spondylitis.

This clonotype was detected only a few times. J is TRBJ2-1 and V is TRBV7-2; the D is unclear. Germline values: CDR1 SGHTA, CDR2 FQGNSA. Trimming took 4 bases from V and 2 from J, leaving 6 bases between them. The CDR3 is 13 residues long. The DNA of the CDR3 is TGTGCCAGCAGCTCCTACACCTACAATGAGCAGTTCTTC. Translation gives CASSSYTYNEQFF.

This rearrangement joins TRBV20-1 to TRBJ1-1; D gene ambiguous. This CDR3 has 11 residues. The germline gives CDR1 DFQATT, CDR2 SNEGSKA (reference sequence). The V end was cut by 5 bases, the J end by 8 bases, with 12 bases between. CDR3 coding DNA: TGCAGTGCTCCAGGCCCCCGAGAAGCTTTCTTT. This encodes CSAPGPREAFF.